These 12 T cell receptor beta chains came from one sample sequenced in a study of T cells in Graves' hyperthyroidism and ophthalmopathy (dated by TCRdb to between 2018 and 2021). Library generation was performed with multiplex PCR. The sample was run on an Illumina HiSeq 2000. The TCR beta CDR3 regions were amplified from the RNA transcripts. A first-round RT-PCR of the TCR CDR3 used the HTBI primer set with the Qiagen OneStep RT-PCR kit. In TCRdb, the public reads were trimmed at Q25 with fastp and aligned with MiXCR, with productive beta chains retained. CDR3 protein sequences are deduplicated, and each keeps its most common genes and DNA. Here the sample has hundreds of thousands of distinct CDR3 sequences; 15% to 20% occur a single time. Of the sample, roughly 44% falls within the top ten clones. Sequencing was carried out using blood. These TCRs come from a man aged 40-55 years with Graves' ophthalmopathy.

A few counts support this clonotype. The rearrangement links TRBV2 to TRBJ2-7; TRBD1 matches at 9 bases. CDR3 size: 12 residues. Germline V lookup: CDR1 SNHLY, CDR2 FYNNEI. V lost 4 bases to trimming and J lost 12 bases; unmatched junction nucleotides: 7. Here the CDR3 DNA reads TGTGCCAGCAGTGGAGGGGACAGGGTGCGGTACTTC. Residues: CASSGGDRVRYF.

The rearrangement uses TRBV7-9 and TRBJ2-3, with 10 bases matching TRBD2. In germline, CDR1 is SEHNR, CDR2 FQNEAQ (reference sequence). This CDR3 is built from 14 residues. Unmatched junction bases numbered 6, after V lost 7 bases and J lost 5 bases. The CDR3 reads CASILAGAIDTQYF. CDR3 DNA: TGTGCCAGCATCCTAGCGGGGGCCATAGATACGCAGTATTTT.

This clonotype was observed a handful of times. V and J are TRBV19 and TRBJ1-1, with D tentatively TRBD1 (6 bases). Germline CDR1 is LNHDA and CDR2 is SQIVND (reference sequence). Trimming took 5 bases from V and 8 from J, leaving 12 bases between them. This CDR3 has 12 amino acids. The CDR3 DNA sequence: TGTGCCAGTAGTCGCGCGAGGGGGGAAGCTTTCTTT. It encodes CASSRARGEAFF.

This clonotype was recorded a few times. The rearrangement joins TRBV7-3 to TRBJ2-7; no definite D call. The CDR3 extends over 14 amino acids. Trimming removed 4 bases from V and 5 bases from J, with 15 bases in between. Germline V gives CDR1 SGHTA, CDR2 FQGTGA. This chain's CDR3 is CASSSSNRAHEQYF. The CDR3 DNA follows: TGTGCCAGCAGCTCCTCGAATAGGGCCCACGAGCAGTACTTC.

The CDR3 spells CASMIAGEREQYF. The CDR3, as DNA: TGTGCCAGCATGATAGCGGGAGAACGCGAGCAGTACTTC. This chain joins TRBV6-1 and TRBJ2-7, with 9 bases matching TRBD2. This CDR3 contains 13 residues. Trimming cost V 7 bases and J 6 bases; bases outside gene matches: 7. Germline V gene lookup returns CDR1 MNHNS and CDR2 SASEGT.

The sample holds a few counts of this clonotype. The chain is built from TRBV6-1 and TRBJ2-7, with 8 bases fitting TRBD2. Germline V lookup: CDR1 MNHNS, CDR2 SASEGT. The CDR3 has 13 amino acids. Trimming took 10 bases from V and 3 from J; bases not matched to a gene: 8. The DNA of the CDR3 is TGTGCCACGCGGGGGGCCCGAGTCTACGAGCAGTACTTC. Its translation is CATRGARVYEQYF.

V is TRBV20-1 and J is TRBJ2-4, with D possibly being TRBD2 (7 bases). CDR3 size: 14 residues. Germline V gene sequence: CDR1 DFQATT, CDR2 SNEGSKA (reference sequence). V shed 6 bases and J shed 7 bases, with 19 bases lying between them. DNA for the CDR3: TGCAGTGCGCCCTGGGGGGGGGGCCCTAACATTCAGTACTTC. It specifies CSAPWGGGPNIQYF.

This clonotype was seen a few times. The CDR3 here is CASSYYGTGELFF. The DNA for the CDR3 is TGTGCCAGCAGTTACTATGGGACCGGGGAGCTGTTTTTT. The chain links TRBV6-2 or TRBV6-3 to TRBJ2-2; D call uncertain. The germline CDR1 and CDR2 sequences are MNHEY and SVGEGT. V gave up 1 base and J gave up 5 bases, with 5 bases separating them. CDR3 length: 13 amino acids.

The chain uses TRBV27 and TRBJ2-1; no clear D. The length of the CDR3 is 11 residues. Germline V gene data show CDR1 as MNHEY and CDR2 as SMNVEV (reference sequence). The V end lost 8 bases, the J end lost 9 bases, and 11 bases lay between the germline ends. DNA of the CDR3: TGTGCCAGCCGCGTTAGAGGTGAGCAGTTCTTC. The encoded protein is CASRVRGEQFF.

This sequence joins TRBV3-1 and TRBJ1-1; D unresolved. The CDR3 is 11 residues long. In germline, CDR1 is LGHDT, CDR2 YNNKEL (reference sequence). V lost 7 bases to trimming and J lost 2 bases, with 5 bases between them. This chain's CDR3 is CASKDNTEAFF. The CDR3 DNA is TGTGCCAGCAAAGATAACACTGAAGCTTTCTTT. Full variable domain (outside the CDR3, taken from reference TRBV3-1 and TRBJ1-1): DTAVSQTPKYLVTQMGNDKSIKCEQNLGHDTMYWYKQDSKKFLKIMFSYNNKELIINETVPNRFSPKSPDKAHLNLHINSLELGDSAVYFCASKDNTEAFFGQGTRLTVV.

This clonotype has a count of ten or more. The chain couples TRBV7-2 to TRBJ1-5; D possibly corresponds to TRBD1 (5 bases). Germline values: CDR1 SGHTA, CDR2 FQGNSA. Trimming stripped 1 base from V and 2 bases from J, with 9 bases between. CDR3 size: 15 residues. The CDR3 sequence: CASSLVGVGNQPQHF. CDR3 nucleotide sequence: TGTGCCAGCAGCTTAGTGGGGGTGGGCAATCAGCCCCAGCATTTT. Full variable domain (remainder filled in from reference TRBV7-2 and TRBJ1-5): GAGVSQSPSNKVTEKGKDVELRCDPISGHTALYWYRQSLGQGLEFLIYFQGNSAPDKSGLPSDRFSAERTGGSVSTLTIQRTQQEDSAVYLCASSLVGVGNQPQHFGDGTRLSIL.

The CDR3 reads CASSIRGPDLHLHPMNTEAFF. DNA for the CDR3: TGTGCCAGCAGTATCAGGGGCCCCGATCTCCACCTCCACCCGATGAACACTGAAGCTTTCTTT. V and J are TRBV2 and TRBJ1-1, with D possibly matching TRBD1 (6 bases). This CDR3 has 21 amino acids. The germline V gene encodes CDR1 SNHLY and CDR2 FYNNEI. Trimming took off 5 bases at V and 0 bases at J, with 31 bases between the two ends.